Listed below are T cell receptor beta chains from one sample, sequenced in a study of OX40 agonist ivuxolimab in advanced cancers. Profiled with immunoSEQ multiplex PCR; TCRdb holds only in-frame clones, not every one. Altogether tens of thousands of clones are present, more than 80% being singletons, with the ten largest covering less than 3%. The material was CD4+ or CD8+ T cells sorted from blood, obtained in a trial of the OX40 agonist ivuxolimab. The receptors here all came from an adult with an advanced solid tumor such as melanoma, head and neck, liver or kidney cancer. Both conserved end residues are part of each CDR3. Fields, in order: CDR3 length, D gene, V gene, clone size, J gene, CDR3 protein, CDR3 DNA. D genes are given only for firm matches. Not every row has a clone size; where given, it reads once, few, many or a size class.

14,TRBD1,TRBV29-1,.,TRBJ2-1,CSVEAWTGGNEQFF,TGCAGCGTTGAAGCCTGGACAGGGGGGAATGAGCAGTTCTTC
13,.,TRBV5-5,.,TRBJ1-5,CASSLDRYQPQHF,TGTGCCAGCAGCTTGGACAGGTATCAGCCCCAGCATTTT
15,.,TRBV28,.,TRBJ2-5,CASSTPQPTVETQYF,TGTGCCAGCAGTACCCCCCAGCCTACGGTAGAGACCCAGTACTTC
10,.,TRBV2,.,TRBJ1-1,CATQNTEAFF,TGTGCCACCCAGAACACTGAAGCTTTCTTT
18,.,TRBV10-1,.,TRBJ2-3,CASSRGRSLGSGTDTQYF,TGCGCCAGCAGTCGCGGGCGCAGCTTAGGATCAGGCACAGATACGCAGTATTTT
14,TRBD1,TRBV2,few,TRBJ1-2,CASTLDTGADGYTF,TGTGCCAGCACCCTAGACACAGGGGCCGATGGCTACACCTTC
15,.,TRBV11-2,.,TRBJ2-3,CASSLDPEYTDTQYF,TGTGCCAGCAGCTTAGATCCGGAGTACACAGATACGCAGTATTTT
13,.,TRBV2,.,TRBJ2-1,CASRLALYNEQFF,TGTGCCAGCCGCCTGGCGCTGTACAATGAGCAGTTCTTC
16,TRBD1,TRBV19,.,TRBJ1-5,CASSIIGQGAIQPQHF,TGTGCCAGTAGTATAATCGGACAGGGGGCTATTCAGCCCCAGCATTTT
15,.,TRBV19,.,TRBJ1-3,CASTQSSDSGNTIYF,TGTGCCAGTACCCAAAGTTCAGACTCTGGAAACACCATATATTTT